This TCR beta chain is from a study of blood T cell repertoires in COVID-19. The overall study: The United States, Italy and Spain supplied acute and convalescent COVID-19 samples. PBMCs, B-cell-depleted T cells, or T cells were the source of the cDNA or gDNA that made up the material.

Authors' methods: Amplifying reference gene primers gave estimates of nucleated cell counts. Profiled with immunoSEQ multiplex PCR; TCRdb holds only in-frame clones, not every one. V, J and clone size are taken as reported in that table, and D and trimming were inferred from the DNA itself. The sample lists roughly 300,000 clones, 86% seen once, with under 2% in the top ten. The V and J ends lost 5 bases and 4 bases respectively, with 17 bases between them. The germline V gene has CDR1 SEHNR and CDR2 FQNEAQ (reference sequence). CDR3 size: 15 residues. The chain carries TRBV7-9 and TRBJ2-5; possible D gene TRBD2, 6 bases. Sequencing input: peripheral blood. The sequence came from a woman aged 50 to 60 with acute or convalescent COVID-19. CDR3 DNA: TGTGCCAGCAGCCCCGGGGCCGGGAGAGGAGAGACCCAGTACTTC. Translated: CASSPGAGRGETQYF. Variable domain in full (rest from reference TRBV7-9 and TRBJ2-5): DTGVSQNPRHKITKRGQNVTFRCDPISEHNRLYWYRQTLGQGPEFLTYFQNEAQLEKSRLLSDRFSAERPKGSFSTLEIQRTEQGDSAMYLCASSPGAGRGETQYFGPGTRLLVL.